The clone carrying this TCR beta chain has only a few counts. Its antigen is as yet unknown. This specimen belongs to a study of CD8 T cells in ankylosing spondylitis. V shed 5 bases and J 4 bases; nucleotides not matched to a gene: 12. There are 15 residues in the CDR3. Germline assignment: CDR1 DFQATT and CDR2 SNEGSKA (reference sequence). Whole-study results and caveats: Significant enrichment of disease-linked clones was reportedly seen in matched ankylosing spondylitis synovial fluid. A motif of roughly 8 highly homologous TCR beta variants was seen as apparently characteristic of ankylosing spondylitis blood.

One entry per CDR3 protein, called by TCRdb with MiXCR from the 5' RACE reads. Of a few hundred thousand distinct CDR3 sequences detected, over 9.5% appear once; the ten largest clones hold over 6.5%. The sequence was collected from a male donor with ankylosing spondylitis. J is TRBJ2-5 and V is TRBV20-1; 8 bases fit TRBD2. Sample: blood, either unsorted or a sorted T cell fraction (not recorded which). The chain's CDR3 is CSAASPGLDGETQYF. For the CDR3, the DNA is TGCAGTGCTGCTTCCCCGGGACTAGACGGAGAGACCCAGTACTTC.